This T cell receptor (beta chain) was observed in a study of T cells in localized non-small cell lung cancer. With V trimmed by 3 bases and J by 3 bases, 7 bases remained unmatched. This CDR3 region has 15 residues. Germline assignment: CDR1 SGHRS and CDR2 YFSETQ. A remark on this clone: Antigen specificity is unknown.

Libraries were prepared by immunoSEQ multiplex PCR; TCRdb keeps only in-frame clonotypes and omits some of them. The data contain approximately 35,000 clones, 90% of them seen just once; the ten biggest clones take up roughly 4%. Study-level results: Adjacent uninvolved lung tissue had the highest T cell clonality, exceeding tumor. Longer overall survival was linked to higher blood T cell density. The appearance of a median around 57 of the top 100 tumor clones was seen in adjacent lung. Only one tumor region went through sequencing, so heterogeneity may still be there.

The rearrangement links TRBV5-1 to TRBJ2-3, with TRBD1 matching over 7 bases. The sample here was peripheral blood, taken before any cancer treatment. The receptor's source is a man aged 35 to 69 with stage I lung adenocarcinoma. CDR3 region: CASSSSSGGTDTQYF. The CDR3 DNA reads as TGCGCCAGCAGCTCATCCTCAGGGGGAACAGATACGCAGTATTTT. Full variable domain (outside the CDR3, taken from reference TRBV5-1 and TRBJ2-3): KAGVTQTPRYLIKTRGQQVTLSCSPISGHRSVSWYQQTPGQGLQFLFEYFSETQRNKGNFPGRFSGRQFSNSRSEMNVSTLELGDSALYLCASSSSSGGTDTQYFGPGTRLTVL.